The 20 T cell receptor beta chains listed next were all sequenced from one sample in a study of OX40 agonist ivuxolimab in advanced cancers. The library was obtained by the immunoSEQ multiplex PCR assay. TCRdb took this table from immuneACCESS and kept in-frame rearrangements with V and J called. Such tables lack part of the clones; where checked against another copy, unresolved V genes explain under half of the gap, and the rest is unexplained. The sample yields some 90,000 clones; about 89% were counted once. Jointly, the top ten make up 1.5% to 2% of the sample. The source material was CD4+ or CD8+ T cells sorted from blood, sampled in a trial of the OX40 agonist ivuxolimab. The receptors originated from an adult with an advanced solid tumor such as melanoma, head and neck, liver or kidney cancer.

The rearrangement uses TRBV28 and TRBJ2-7; D remains unclear. Germline assignment: CDR1 MDHEN and CDR2 SYDVKM. With 1 base removed from V and 3 bases from J, the gap between germline ends came to 4 bases. The CDR3 runs 12 residues. CDR3 amino acids: CASSLFGYEQYF. As DNA, the CDR3 is TGTGCCAGCAGTTTATTTGGCTACGAGCAGTACTTC.

The genes are TRBV6-5 and TRBJ2-7, with TRBD2 identical over 7 bases. CDR1 and CDR2 from the germline V gene are MNHEY and SVGAGI. Trimming removed 8 bases from V and 2 bases from J; junction bases left unmatched: 3. This CDR3 contains 12 residues. The CDR3 sequence: CASRGGPYEQYF. CDR3 nucleotides: TGTGCCAGCCGCGGGGGTCCCTACGAGCAGTACTTC.

The rearrangement joins TRBV9 to TRBJ2-7; 7 nucleotides align to TRBD1. CDR1 and CDR2 (germline): SGDLS, YYNGEE. J lost 1 base, V lost 10 bases, and 20 bases had no gene match. This CDR3 contains 17 residues. CDR3 residues: CAGHNPLTGLRSYEQYF. The CDR3 DNA follows: TGTGCCGGACATAACCCCTTGACAGGGCTCAGGTCCTACGAGCAGTACTTC. Full variable domain (remainder filled in from reference TRBV9 and TRBJ2-7): DSGVTQTPKHLITATGQRVTLRCSPRSGDLSVYWYQQSLDQGLQFLIQYYNGEERAKGNILERFSAQQFPDLHSELNLSSLELGDSALYFCAGHNPLTGLRSYEQYFGPGTRLTVT.

This clone appeared a single time. The chain has TRBV6-1 and TRBJ2-7; D remains ambiguous. The CDR3 extends over 12 amino acids. CDR1 is MNHNS, CDR2 SASEGT, per germline. The V and J ends lost 6 bases and 4 bases respectively, with 10 bases between them. In DNA, the CDR3 is TGTGCCAGCAGGAGCAGAGATTACGAGCAGTACTTC. Protein product: CASRSRDYEQYF.

Of note for this clone: In the same sample, other DNA sequences code for this CDR3. This sequence joins TRBV5-1 and TRBJ2-5; the match to TRBD2 covers 8 bases. V dropped 0 bases and J dropped 4; count of bases not matched to a gene: 5. Germline CDR1 reads SGHRS; CDR2 reads YFSETQ. This CDR3 is 15 amino acids long. CDR3 residues: CASSLEGAGGETQYF. The CDR3 coding sequence is TGCGCCAGCAGCTTGGAAGGGGCGGGAGGAGAGACCCAGTACTTC. The full variable domain, rest sourced from reference TRBV5-1 and TRBJ2-5, is KAGVTQTPRYLIKTRGQQVTLSCSPISGHRSVSWYQQTPGQGLQFLFEYFSETQRNKGNFPGRFSGRQFSNSRSEMNVSTLELGDSALYLCASSLEGAGGETQYFGPGTRLLVL.

This chain uses TRBV4-1 with TRBJ2-1; 9 bases are a match to TRBD1. The V gene's germline CDR1 is MGHRA and CDR2 YSYEKL. Germline trimming cut 3 bases from V and 8 bases from J; bases unmatched to any gene: 14. The CDR3 length is 17 residues. Here the CDR3 reads CASSHASGTGLGDEQFF. Written as DNA, the CDR3 is TGCGCCAGCAGCCACGCCTCGGGGACAGGGTTGGGCGATGAGCAGTTCTTC.

CDR3 in amino acids: CAISGQSYEQYF. The CDR3 bases are TGTGCCATCAGTGGACAGTCCTACGAGCAGTACTTC. This chain uses TRBV10-3 with TRBJ2-7, with D possibly matching TRBD1 (5 bases). V was shortened by 4 bases and J by 1 base, with 5 bases between the two germline ends. The CDR3 runs to 12 residues. Germline V CDR1 and CDR2: ENHRY, SYGVKD.

The chain joins TRBV7-8 to TRBJ1-1, with 11 bases aligning to TRBD1. This CDR3 has 15 amino acids. V was pared by 2 bases and J by 5 bases, with 4 bases of the junction left unmatched. In germline, CDR1 is SGHVS, CDR2 FQNEAQ. Written as DNA, the CDR3 is TGTGCCAGCAGCTTACAGGGACAGGGGGGTACTGAAGCTTTCTTT. As protein: CASSLQGQGGTEAFF.

The rearrangement joins TRBV4-1 to TRBJ2-2, with TRBD1 matching 9 bases. The ends lost 5 bases at V and 4 bases at J; junction bases unmatched: 8. Germline assignment: CDR1 MGHRA and CDR2 YSYEKL. The CDR3 consists of 16 residues. CDR3 coding DNA: TGCGCCAGCAGCTTCCGGGACAGGGACCCCACCGGGGAGCTGTTTTTT. It translates to CASSFRDRDPTGELFF.

The gene calls are TRBV19 and TRBJ1-2; 8 nucleotides match TRBD1. Per germline, CDR1 LNHDA and CDR2 SQIVND (reference sequence). This CDR3 region has 14 residues. J lost 2 bases, V lost 1 base, and 0 bases had no gene match. The CDR3 DNA is TGTGCCAGTAGTATAGGGACAGGGAACTATGGCTACACCTTC. It is translated as CASSIGTGNYGYTF.

The chain recombines TRBV10-3 with TRBJ2-7; 10 nucleotides align to TRBD2. The CDR3 extends over 12 amino acids. Germline CDR1 is ENHRY and CDR2 is SYGVKD. Germline trimming cut 7 bases from V and 4 bases from J; bases unmatched to any gene: 1. The CDR3 sequence: CAITSGSYEQYF. The DNA of the CDR3 is TGTGCCATCACTAGCGGGAGTTACGAGCAGTACTTC.

J is TRBJ2-3 and V is TRBV19, with D tentatively TRBD2 (5 bases). V gave up 3 bases and J gave up 2 bases, with 9 bases separating them. The CDR3 consists of 14 residues. CDR1 is LNHDA, CDR2 SQIVND, per germline (reference sequence). The DNA of the CDR3 is TGTGCCAGTAGTATCGGAGACTACACAGATACGCAGTATTTT. This sequence encodes CASSIGDYTDTQYF.

The CDR3 reads CASSSPGTRTDTQYF. The CDR3, as DNA: TGTGCCAGCAGCTCTCCGGGAACTCGCACAGATACGCAGTATTTT. V and J are TRBV28 and TRBJ2-3, with D possibly matching TRBD2 (5 bases). Trimming left V 6 bases short and J 1 base short, with 14 bases between. The CDR3 has 15 amino acids. Germline V gene sequence: CDR1 MDHEN, CDR2 SYDVKM. Combining the CDR3 with reference TRBV28 and TRBJ2-3 gives the whole variable domain DVKVTQSSRYLVKRTGEKVFLECVQDMDHENMFWYRQDPGLGLRLIYFSYDVKMKEKGDIPEGYSVSREKKERFSLILESASTNQTSMYLCASSSPGTRTDTQYFGPGTRLTVL.

The CDR3 region is CASRVRRAVNTGELFF. The DNA of the CDR3 is TGTGCCAGTAGGGTCCGGAGGGCCGTGAACACCGGGGAGCTGTTTTTT. The chain recombines TRBV19 with TRBJ2-2; D is perhaps TRBD2 (6 bases). The germline V and J ends were trimmed by 6 bases and 1 base, with 15 bases remaining between them. Germline V gene lookup returns CDR1 LNHDA and CDR2 SQIVND (reference sequence). The CDR3 is 16 amino acids. The full variable domain, in which reference TRBV19 and TRBJ2-2 provide the parts outside the CDR3, is DGGITQSPKYLFRKEGQNVTLSCEQNLNHDAMYWYRQDPGQGLRLIYYSQIVNDFQKGDIAEGYSVSREKKESFPLTVTSAQKNPTAFYLCASRVRRAVNTGELFFGEGSRLTVL.

V is TRBV27 and J is TRBJ1-5; D unresolved. Germline V gene lookup returns CDR1 MNHEY and CDR2 SMNVEV (reference sequence). Trimming stripped 1 base from V and 7 bases from J, with 14 bases between. This CDR3 is built from 15 residues. This CDR3 reads CASSLYFGVRQPQHF. The CDR3 DNA reads TGTGCCAGCAGTTTATATTTCGGGGTTAGACAGCCCCAGCATTTT.

The rearrangement links TRBV27 to TRBJ1-1, with TRBD1 identical over 8 bases. The CDR3 contains 14 residues. Trimming cost V 4 bases and J 0 bases; bases outside gene matches: 1. CDR1 and CDR2 (germline): MNHEY, SMNVEV (reference sequence). CDR3 residues: CASSWTGMNTEAFF. CDR3 coding DNA: TGTGCCAGCAGTTGGACAGGGATGAACACTGAAGCTTTCTTT.

This rearrangement joins TRBV18 to TRBJ2-7; 7 bases map to TRBD2. The CDR3 covers 15 residues. V gave up 6 bases and J gave up 7 bases; unmatched junction bases: 15. Germline CDR1 KGHSH, CDR2 LQKENI. CDR3 bases: TGTGCCAGCTCCCCGGACGGGAGGCTCACGGGGGAGCAGTACTTC. It encodes CASSPDGRLTGEQYF.

The chain's CDR3 is CASSFSYEQYF. The CDR3 nucleotides read TGTGCCAGCAGCTTTAGCTACGAGCAGTACTTC. The V and J genes are TRBV6-1 and TRBJ2-7; D ambiguous. Germline values: CDR1 MNHNS, CDR2 SASEGT. CDR3 length: 11 residues. V was pared by 6 bases and J by 3 bases, with 6 bases between.

CDR3 DNA sequence: TGTGCCAGCAGGGCCCTTGAAAAACTGTTTTTT. This sequence encodes CASRALEKLFF. J is TRBJ1-4 and V is TRBV2; D is undetermined. The CDR3 loop spans 11 amino acids. Deletions cut 6 bases from V and 7 bases from J, with 6 bases between. CDR1 and CDR2 from the germline V gene are SNHLY and FYNNEI.

Concerning this clone itself: At one end, the junction sequence differs from germline, possibly due to a read error. The chain recombines TRBV28 with TRBJ2-7; TRBD2 agrees at 7 bases. CDR1 MDHEN and CDR2 SYDVKM come from the germline V gene. CDR3 size: 15 residues. The CDR3 reads CASSLMASGRTPLSF. Here the CDR3 DNA reads TGTGCCAGCAGTTTAATGGCTAGCGGAAGAACCCCCTTATCCTTC.